What follows are 8 T cell receptor beta chains derived from one specimen sequenced in a study of blood T cell repertoires in COVID-19. The repertoire was sequenced with immunoSEQ multiplex PCR; TCRdb's copy has only in-frame clones and lacks some. This table holds hundreds of thousands of clones, around 91% found once. The sequenced sample consisted of PBMCs or T cells enriched from blood (not recorded which). Receptors originate from a young woman with acute COVID-19.

This chain uses TRBV11-2 with TRBJ2-4; 16 nucleotides agree with TRBD2. V lost 4 bases, J lost 10 bases, and 4 bases stayed unmatched. The CDR3 consists of 15 residues. Per germline, CDR1 SGHAT and CDR2 FQNNGV. In DNA, the CDR3 is TGTGCCAGCAGCTGGCCGGGACTAGCGGGAGGGATTCAGTACTTC. Translated: CASSWPGLAGGIQYF.

The chain couples TRBV7-9 to TRBJ1-3; 7 positions match TRBD1. The CDR3 contains 13 residues. After removal of 4 bases from V and 3 bases from J, the junction contained 0 bases not matched to a gene. Looked up from germline, CDR1 is SEHNR and CDR2 is FQNEAQ (reference sequence). The chain's CDR3 is CASSYRGGNTIYF. CDR3 DNA sequence: TGTGCCAGCAGCTACAGGGGTGGAAACACCATATATTTT.

V is TRBV27 and J is TRBJ2-7; TRBD1 aligns across 9 bases. V shed 1 base and J 4 bases; nucleotides not matched to a gene: 2. From germline, CDR1 is MNHEY and CDR2 SMNVEV (reference sequence). The CDR3 is 14 residues long. CDR3 DNA: TGTGCCAGCAGTTTATGGGACAGGGTTTACGAGCAGTACTTC. Translation gives CASSLWDRVYEQYF.

The chain combines TRBV25-1 with TRBJ1-1; D possibly corresponds to TRBD1 (5 bases). Germline V CDR1 and CDR2: MGHDK, SYGVNS. The CDR3 extends over 16 amino acids. With 2 bases removed from V and 3 bases from J, the gap between germline ends came to 16 bases. The CDR3 region has the DNA TGTGCCAGCAGTGAAATCTTCAGCTGGGGGGACACTGAAGCTTTCTTT. Protein: CASSEIFSWGDTEAFF.

This sequence joins TRBV29-1 and TRBJ2-1; 9 bases map to TRBD2. The CDR3 is 12 amino acids. Germline trimming cut 1 base from V and 11 bases from J; bases unmatched to any gene: 3. Germline-derived CDR1 and CDR2 are SQVTM and ANQGSEA. CDR3 loop: CSVEGLAGKQFF. In DNA, the CDR3 is TGCAGCGTTGAAGGTCTAGCGGGGAAGCAGTTCTTC.

The V and J genes are TRBV5-1 and TRBJ2-7; 7 bases agree with TRBD1. V shed 0 bases, J shed 2 bases, and the junction held 5 bases outside the gene matches. Germline CDR1 SGHRS, CDR2 YFSETQ. The CDR3 has 15 residues. CDR3 in DNA: TGCGCCAGCAGCTTGGCTCCGGGACAGACCTACGAGCAGTACTTC. It specifies CASSLAPGQTYEQYF. The full variable domain, rest sourced from reference TRBV5-1 and TRBJ2-7, is KAGVTQTPRYLIKTRGQQVTLSCSPISGHRSVSWYQQTPGQGLQFLFEYFSETQRNKGNFPGRFSGRQFSNSRSEMNVSTLELGDSALYLCASSLAPGQTYEQYFGPGTRLTVT.

V gene TRBV4-3 combines with J gene TRBJ2-1; tentatively, D is TRBD2 (5 bases). Germline values: CDR1 LGHNA, CDR2 YSLEER. V was cut by 0 bases and J by 5 bases, with 14 bases left in between. The CDR3 totals 16 residues. The CDR3 reads CASSQEGPAEDNEQFF. CDR3 sequence (DNA): TGCGCCAGCAGCCAAGAGGGTCCAGCGGAGGACAATGAGCAGTTCTTC.

The chain combines TRBV5-1 with TRBJ2-7, with TRBD2 identical over 9 bases. Germline V gives CDR1 SGHRS, CDR2 YFSETQ. This CDR3 has 15 residues. Losses at the gene ends were 9 bases for V and 1 base for J; bases not matched to a gene: 11. CDR3 bases: TGCGCCACCCGGCGGGGGGGTGGACGTTCCTACGAGCAGTACTTC. As protein: CATRRGGGRSYEQYF.